This T cell receptor beta chain appears in the sequencing data of a study of T cells after yellow fever vaccination. Study overall: Each low-cell-number fraction was prepared by means of SMART-Seq v4 Ultra Low Input. Study-wide results and limits: Though weaker, the secondary response peaked faster, on day 5 versus 15.

Turning to this clonotype: Its antigen is as yet unknown.

Germline values: CDR1 GTSNPN, CDR2 SVGIG (reference sequence). Trimming took 0 bases from V and 5 from J, leaving 8 bases between them. CDR3 length: 13 residues. TCRdb re-derived calls from the 5' RACE reads in MiXCR, one entry per CDR3 protein. The table records 250,000 to 350,000 distinct CDR3 sequences, 6.8% of them present only once. This TCR derives from a man between 18 and 29 years old who received the YFV17D yellow fever vaccine. The chain has TRBV30 and TRBJ1-5, with D perhaps matching TRBD1 (5 bases). Source: PBMCs, taken roughly 45 days after the first yellow fever vaccination. Here the CDR3 DNA reads TGTGCCTGGAGTGTGGACATGGATCAGCCCCAGCATTTT. Residues: CAWSVDMDQPQHF.